Below are 11 T cell receptor beta chains sequenced from a single sample in a study of beta chain features in type 1 diabetes. Study-wide results and limits: There was a moderate but significant shortening of TCRB CDR3s in all four CD4+ subsets of Type 1 diabetes patients.

Every isolated RNA sample was fully reverse transcribed, so sequencing captured expressed TCRB transcripts. Clones were read by immunoSEQ multiplex PCR, and TCRdb kept only the in-frame ones, dropping some. The sample records some 190,000 clones, 6.5% to 9.5% being singletons. The antigens of these receptors remain unknown. Source material: central memory CD4+ T cells from blood. The origin of the receptors is a woman in her forties with type 1 diabetes.

The table lists this clone with a few counts. The CDR3 region has the DNA TGTGCCAGCAGCGTAGCTGCACAGGCCGAGCAGTACTTC. It yields the protein CASSVAAQAEQYF. The chain uses TRBV9 and TRBJ2-7, with a tentative D call TRBD1 (5 bases). Germline V gene sequence: CDR1 SGDLS, CDR2 YYNGEE. The length of the CDR3 is 13 residues. Trimming cost V 0 bases and J 6 bases, with 10 bases left between them.

The gene calls are TRBV4-3 and TRBJ2-5; 11 bases are a match to TRBD1. With V trimmed by 3 bases and J by 5 bases, 5 bases remained unmatched. The germline V gene has CDR1 LGHNA and CDR2 YSLEER. The CDR3 sequence is 15 residues long. The CDR3 DNA is TGCGCCAGCAGCCAGGGACAGGGGGACGGGGAGACCCAGTACTTC. It encodes CASSQGQGDGETQYF.

The chain employs TRBV4-3 and TRBJ1-1; TRBD1 agrees at 7 bases. CDR3 length equals 17 residues. Germline loops: CDR1 LGHNA, CDR2 YSLEER. J lost 1 base, V lost 4 bases, and 12 bases had no gene match. CDR3 loop: CASSPRGTPSSNTEAFF. As DNA, the CDR3 is TGCGCCAGCAGCCCCAGGGGGACACCGAGTTCGAACACTGAAGCTTTCTTT.

The table lists this clone with a few counts. The chain combines TRBV4-3 with TRBJ2-7; D remains unclear. Trimming stripped 0 bases from V and 6 bases from J, with 15 bases between. Germline lookup yields CDR1 LGHNA and CDR2 YSLEER. The CDR3 spans 15 residues. The CDR3, as DNA: TGCGCCAGCAGCCAAGATAGGAACGTACAGCCCGAGCAGTACTTC. Residues: CASSQDRNVQPEQYF.

This clone has at least ten counts. The rearrangement uses TRBV28 and TRBJ2-2; D ambiguous. The germline V and J ends were trimmed by 5 bases and 4 bases, with 8 bases remaining between them. Germline V gene sequence: CDR1 MDHEN, CDR2 SYDVKM. The CDR3 loop spans 13 amino acids. The CDR3 protein is CASSPYPTGELFF. The DNA for the CDR3 is TGTGCCAGCAGTCCCTACCCCACCGGGGAGCTGTTTTTT.

This clone showed up just a few times. A junction end diverges from the germline sequence, so it may reflect a read error. The chain combines TRBV2 with TRBJ2-7; 9 bases line up with TRBD1. The CDR3 spans 14 residues. CDR1 is SNHLY and CDR2 is FYNNEI in the germline V gene. For the CDR3, the DNA is TGTGCCAGCAGTGAAATGAGACAGGGGGGCGGCCAGGACTTC. Translated, it gives CASSEMRQGGGQDF.

This clone has just a few counts. This chain connects TRBV29-1 to TRBJ1-1; no clear D gene. CDR1 and CDR2 from the germline V gene are SQVTM and ANQGSEA. V was shortened by 4 bases and J by 0 bases, with 9 bases between the two germline ends. CDR3 length: 13 amino acids. CDR3 in DNA: TGCAGCGTTGTAGCAATAATGAACACTGAAGCTTTCTTT. As protein: CSVVAIMNTEAFF. The full variable domain, its missing parts supplied by reference TRBV29-1 and TRBJ1-1, is SAVISQKPSRDICQRGTSLTIQCQVDSQVTMMFWYRQQPGQSLTLIATANQGSEATYESGFVIDKFPISRPNLTFSTLTVSNMSPEDSSIYLCSVVAIMNTEAFFGQGTRLTVV.

The sample holds one count of this clone. The gene calls are TRBV2 and TRBJ2-4; 8 nucleotides align to TRBD2. Germline V gene sequence: CDR1 SNHLY, CDR2 FYNNEI. The V gene end was trimmed by 4 bases and the J gene end by 5 bases; junction bases not matched to a gene: 7. CDR3 length equals 15 residues. CDR3 sequence reads: CASSGVAGSENIQYF. CDR3 bases: TGTGCCAGCAGTGGTGTAGCGGGGTCGGAAAACATTCAGTACTTC.

This chain uses TRBV5-4 with TRBJ1-1; TRBD1 is a possible D gene (6 bases). CDR1 is SGHNT, CDR2 YYREEE, per germline (reference sequence). CDR3 size: 17 residues. Deletions cut 5 bases from V and 0 bases from J, with 20 bases between. The CDR3 here is CASRRGGLASMNTEAFF. The CDR3 DNA reads TGTGCCAGCAGGAGGGGGGGATTAGCCTCTATGAACACTGAAGCTTTCTTT.

The chain couples TRBV4-3 to TRBJ2-2; 11 positions match TRBD2. V gave up 3 bases and J gave up 3 bases; unmatched junction bases: 3. The germline V gene has CDR1 LGHNA and CDR2 YSLEER. The CDR3 contains 16 residues. The CDR3, as DNA: TGCGCCAGCAGCCAGGCGACTAGCGGGGACACCGGGGAGCTGTTTTTT. It translates to CASSQATSGDTGELFF.

This clone was counted between two and nine times. The chain is built from TRBV7-2 and TRBJ1-4; maybe TRBD1 (5 bases). The CDR3 has 15 amino acids. V dropped 6 bases and J dropped 6 bases, with 17 bases sitting between them. In germline, CDR1 is SGHTA, CDR2 FQGNSA. In nucleotides, the CDR3 is TGTGCCAGCAGGCGTGACGCGGGGGGAGATGAAAAACTGTTTTTT. It translates to CASRRDAGGDEKLFF.